This T cell receptor (beta chain) is drawn from a study of identical twins. Whole-study findings and limits: Carriage of fewer insertions was seen in abundant cord blood beta clonotypes, whereas memory repertoires showed none.

A single record per CDR3 protein comes from TCRdb applying MiXCR to the 5' RACE reads. The repertoire consists of around 1.7 million distinct CDR3 sequences, with around a third occurring once and the leading ten covering about 0.27%. This clonotype was observed a handful of times. What it binds is not known. Sequencing used cord blood. This receptor was obtained from a newborn girl in good health.

Here the CDR3 DNA reads TGCAGTGCTAGTTTTATGGAGCAGTACTTC. It yields the protein CSASFMEQYF. The chain employs TRBV20-1 and TRBJ2-7, with D hard to call. CDR1 is DFQATT and CDR2 is SNEGSKA in the germline V gene (reference sequence). This CDR3 spans 10 amino acids. Trimming took 3 bases from V and 7 from J, leaving 7 bases between them.